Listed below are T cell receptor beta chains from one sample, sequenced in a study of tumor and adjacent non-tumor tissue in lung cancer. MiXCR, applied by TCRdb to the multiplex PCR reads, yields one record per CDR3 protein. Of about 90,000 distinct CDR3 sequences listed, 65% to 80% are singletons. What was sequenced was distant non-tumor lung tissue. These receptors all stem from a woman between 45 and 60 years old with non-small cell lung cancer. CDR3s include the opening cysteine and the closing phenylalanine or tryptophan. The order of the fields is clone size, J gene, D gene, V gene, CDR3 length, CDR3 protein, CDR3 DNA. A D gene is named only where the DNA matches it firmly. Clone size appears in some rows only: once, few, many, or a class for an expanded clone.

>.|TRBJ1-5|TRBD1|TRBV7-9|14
CARSIGTARQPQHF
TGTGCCAGGAGCATCGGGACAGCTCGTCAGCCACAGCATTTT
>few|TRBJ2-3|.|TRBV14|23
CASSQDRRGLRFGGGGGTDTQYF
TGTGCCAGCAGCCAAGATCGACGCGGTCTGAGGTTCGGGGGAGGGGGAGGCACAGATACGCAGTATTTT
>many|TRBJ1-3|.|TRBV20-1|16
CSARENSDSSGNTIYF
TGCAGTGCTAGAGAAAATTCGGACAGCTCTGGAAACACCATATATTTT
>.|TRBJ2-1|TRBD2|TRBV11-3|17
CASSLGTSISSYNEQLF
TGTGCCAGCAGCTTAGGGACTAGCATCAGCTCCTATAATGAGCAGCTCTTC
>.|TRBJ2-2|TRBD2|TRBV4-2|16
CASSFAGTRNTRELFF
TGTGCCAGCAGCTTCGCCGGGACTAGAAACACGAGGGAGCTGTTTTTT
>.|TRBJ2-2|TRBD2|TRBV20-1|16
CSATTSGRADTGEPFF
TGCAGTGCTACGACTAGCGGGAGGGCAGACACCGGGGAGCCGTTTTTT
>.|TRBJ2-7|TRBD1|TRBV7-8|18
CATSLVVGGRTGSYEQYF
TGTGCCACCAGCTTAGTCGTTGGTGGCCGGACAGGGTCCTACGAGCAGTACTTC
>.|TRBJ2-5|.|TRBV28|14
CASSPGQTRETQYF
TGTGCCAGCAGTCCAGGACAGACACGAGAGACCCAGTACTTC
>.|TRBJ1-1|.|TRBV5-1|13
CASSPDANTEVSF
TGCGCCAGCAGCCCGGACGCGAACACTGAAGTTTCCTTT
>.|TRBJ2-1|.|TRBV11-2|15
CAISLESSENHEQFF
TGTGCCATCAGCTTAGAATCTAGCGAGAATCATGAACAGTTCTTC
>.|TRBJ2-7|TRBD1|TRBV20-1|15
CSARAGQGSSGEQYF
TGCAGTGCTAGGGCTGGACAGGGAAGTTCCGGCGAGCAGTACTTC
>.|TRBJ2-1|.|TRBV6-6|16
CASRTGSLTGNNEQFF
TGTGCCAGCAGAACCGGGAGCCTAACGGGAAACAATGAACAGTTCTTC
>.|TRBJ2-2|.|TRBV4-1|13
CAGTWEYTGELFF
TGTGCCGGCACGTGGGAGTACACCGGGGAGCTGTTTTTT
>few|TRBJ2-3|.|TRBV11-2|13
CASSLWSEDIQYF
TGTGCCAGCAGCTTATGGTCGGAGGATATACAGTATTTT
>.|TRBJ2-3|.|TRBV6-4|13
CASSDTSTDTQYF
TGTGCCAGCAGTGACACGAGCACAGATACGCAGTATTTT